This TCR beta chain was sequenced during a study of radiotherapy plus CTLA-4 blockade in lung cancer. Broader study findings: Blood TCR clones of tumor origin expanded after radiotherapy plus ipilimumab.

Sequencing was performed with immunoSEQ multiplex PCR; in TCRdb, only in-frame clones are kept and a portion is missing. The table includes roughly 54,000 clones, roughly 86% detected once. Losses at the gene ends were 6 bases for V and 4 bases for J; bases not matched to a gene: 4. Germline CDR1 is SNHLY and CDR2 is FYNNEI. CDR3 length: 15 amino acids. Regarding this clone: Its antigen remains unidentified.

The chain combines TRBV2 with TRBJ2-2, with TRBD2 matching over 11 bases. The sequencing here drew on peripheral blood, taken from a patient treated with radiotherapy plus ipilimumab. The sequence came from a human donor with non-small cell lung cancer whose response to radiotherapy plus ipilimumab could not be evaluated. In DNA form, the CDR3 reads TGTGCCAGCAGGGGCGGGACTAGCGGCACCGGGGAGCTGTTTTTT. Translating gives CASRGGTSGTGELFF.